This T cell receptor (beta chain) was sequenced for a study of Ad26.COV2.S vaccination and SARS-CoV-2 variants. In the study overall: The study gave Ad26.COV2.S intramuscularly, once or twice 56 days apart.

V gave up 6 bases and J gave up 0 bases; unmatched junction bases: 5. CDR1 is ENHRY and CDR2 is SYGVKD in the germline V gene. The CDR3 sequence is 15 residues long. Produced via immunoSEQ multiplex PCR; TCRdb's table is partial and in-frame only. The data hold hundreds of thousands of clones, with under 90% observed a single time. Regarding treatment: around 19 received Ad26.COV2.S at low or high dose, single or two shots; about 5 received placebo; per-sample allocation not given. Following the first vaccine or placebo injection, samples were taken on day 63. The sequenced sample was peripheral blood, obtained in a trial of Ad26.COV2.S vaccine versus placebo. The J gene is TRBJ1-2, the V gene TRBV10-3; 9 bases fit TRBD1. The sequence came from a person aged 18-60 years who received the Ad26.COV2.S COVID-19 vaccine or a placebo. The CDR3 nucleotides are TGTGCCATCAGAGGTGGGACAGGGCCTAACTATGGCTACACCTTC. It encodes CAIRGGTGPNYGYTF.